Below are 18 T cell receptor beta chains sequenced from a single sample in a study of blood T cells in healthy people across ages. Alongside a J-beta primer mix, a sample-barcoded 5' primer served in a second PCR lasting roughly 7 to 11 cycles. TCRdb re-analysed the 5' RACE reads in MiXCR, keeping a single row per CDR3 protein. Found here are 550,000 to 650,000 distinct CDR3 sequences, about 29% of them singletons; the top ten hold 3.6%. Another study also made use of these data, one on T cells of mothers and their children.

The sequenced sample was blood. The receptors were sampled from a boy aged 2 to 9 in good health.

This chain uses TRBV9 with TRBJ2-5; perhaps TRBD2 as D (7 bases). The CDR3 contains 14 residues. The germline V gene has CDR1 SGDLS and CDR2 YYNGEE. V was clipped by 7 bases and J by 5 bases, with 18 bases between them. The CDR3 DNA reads TGTGCCAGCGCCGTGTCCGGGGGGCCGGAGACCCAGTACTTC. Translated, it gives CASAVSGGPETQYF.

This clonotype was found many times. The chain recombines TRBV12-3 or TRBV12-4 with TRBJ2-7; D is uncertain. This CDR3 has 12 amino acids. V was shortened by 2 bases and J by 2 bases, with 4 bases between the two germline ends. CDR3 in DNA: TGTGCCAGCAGTTTAAGGCCCTACGAGCAGTACTTC. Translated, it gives CASSLRPYEQYF.

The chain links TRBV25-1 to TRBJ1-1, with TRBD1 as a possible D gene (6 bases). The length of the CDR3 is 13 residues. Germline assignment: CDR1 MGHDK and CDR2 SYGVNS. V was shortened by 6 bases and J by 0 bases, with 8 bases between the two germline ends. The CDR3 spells CASRGGMNTEAFF. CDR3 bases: TGTGCCAGCAGAGGGGGAATGAACACTGAAGCTTTCTTT. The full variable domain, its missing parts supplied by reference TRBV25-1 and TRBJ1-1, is EADIYQTPRYLVIGTGKKITLECSQTMGHDKMYWYQQDPGMELHLIHYSYGVNSTEKGDLSSESTVSRIRTEHFPLTLESARPSHTSQYLCASRGGMNTEAFFGQGTRLTVV.

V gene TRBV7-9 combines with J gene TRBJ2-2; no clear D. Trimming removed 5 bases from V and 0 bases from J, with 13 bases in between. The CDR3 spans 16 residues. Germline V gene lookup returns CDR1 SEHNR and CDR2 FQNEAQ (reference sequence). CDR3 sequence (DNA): TGTGCCAGCAGCCGAAGAACGTACGCGAACACCGGGGAGCTGTTTTTT. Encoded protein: CASSRRTYANTGELFF.

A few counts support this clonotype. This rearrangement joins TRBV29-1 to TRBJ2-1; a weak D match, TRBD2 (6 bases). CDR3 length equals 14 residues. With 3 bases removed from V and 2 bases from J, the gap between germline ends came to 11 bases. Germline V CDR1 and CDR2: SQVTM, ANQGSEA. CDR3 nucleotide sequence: TGCAGCGTTGAGGCGGGATTAACCTACAATGAGCAGTTCTTC. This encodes CSVEAGLTYNEQFF.

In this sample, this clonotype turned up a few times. The chain's CDR3 is CASSVGGGGYEQYF. DNA for the CDR3: TGTGCCAGCAGCGTAGGTGGAGGGGGGTACGAGCAGTACTTC. The J gene is TRBJ2-5, the V gene TRBV9; D possibly uses TRBD1 or TRBD2 (6 bases each). The J call may be wrong; the DNA end is better matched by TRBJ2-7. The CDR3 has 14 residues. The germline V gene encodes CDR1 SGDLS and CDR2 YYNGEE.

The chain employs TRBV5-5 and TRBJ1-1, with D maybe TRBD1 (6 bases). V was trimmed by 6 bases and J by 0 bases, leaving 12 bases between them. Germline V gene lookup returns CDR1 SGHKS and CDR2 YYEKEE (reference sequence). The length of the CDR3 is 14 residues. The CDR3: CASKRDTMNTEAFF. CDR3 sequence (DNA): TGTGCCAGCAAGCGGGACACGATGAACACTGAAGCTTTCTTT.

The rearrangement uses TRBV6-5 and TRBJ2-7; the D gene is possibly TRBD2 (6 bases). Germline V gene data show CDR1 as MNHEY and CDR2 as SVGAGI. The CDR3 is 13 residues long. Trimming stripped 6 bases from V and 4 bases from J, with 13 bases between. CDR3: CASSPLRGYEQYF. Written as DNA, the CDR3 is TGTGCCAGCAGCCCCCTACGGGGGTACGAGCAGTACTTC.

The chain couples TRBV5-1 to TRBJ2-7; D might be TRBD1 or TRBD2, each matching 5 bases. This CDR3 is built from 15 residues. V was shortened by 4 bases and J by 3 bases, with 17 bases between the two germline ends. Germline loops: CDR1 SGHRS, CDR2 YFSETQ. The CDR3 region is CASSENWGRIYEQYF. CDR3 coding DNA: TGCGCCAGCAGCGAAAACTGGGGACGGATCTACGAGCAGTACTTC. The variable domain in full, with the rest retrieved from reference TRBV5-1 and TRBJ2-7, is KAGVTQTPRYLIKTRGQQVTLSCSPISGHRSVSWYQQTPGQGLQFLFEYFSETQRNKGNFPGRFSGRQFSNSRSEMNVSTLELGDSALYLCASSENWGRIYEQYFGPGTRLTVT.

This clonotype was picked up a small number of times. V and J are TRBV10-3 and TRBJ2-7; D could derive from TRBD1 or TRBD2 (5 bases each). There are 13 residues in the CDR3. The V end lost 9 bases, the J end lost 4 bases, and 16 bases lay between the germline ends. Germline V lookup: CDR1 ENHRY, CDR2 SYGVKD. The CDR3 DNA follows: TGTGCCATGAGGGACCCTTTGGGGTACGAGCAGTACTTC. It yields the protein CAMRDPLGYEQYF.

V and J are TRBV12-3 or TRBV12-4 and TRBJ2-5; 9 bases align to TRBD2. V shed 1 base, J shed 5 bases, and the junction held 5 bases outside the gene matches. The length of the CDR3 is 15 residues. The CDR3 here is CASSLDLSGRETQYF. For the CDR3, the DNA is TGTGCCAGCAGTTTAGATTTGAGCGGGAGGGAGACCCAGTACTTC.

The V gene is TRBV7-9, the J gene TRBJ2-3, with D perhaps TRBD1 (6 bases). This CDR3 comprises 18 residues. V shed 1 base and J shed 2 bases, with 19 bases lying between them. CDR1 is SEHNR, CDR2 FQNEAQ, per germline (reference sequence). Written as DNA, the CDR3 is TGTGCCAGCAGCTTAGAGGGGTGGGGGCTACACCTCACAGATACGCAGTATTTT. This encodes CASSLEGWGLHLTDTQYF.

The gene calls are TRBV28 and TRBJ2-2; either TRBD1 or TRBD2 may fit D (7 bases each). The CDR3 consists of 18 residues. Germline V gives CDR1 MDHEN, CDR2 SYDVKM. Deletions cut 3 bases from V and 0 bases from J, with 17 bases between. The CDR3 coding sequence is TGTGCCAGCAGTTTGCGAGGAGGGAGGGGGCCGAACACCGGGGAGCTGTTTTTT. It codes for CASSLRGGRGPNTGELFF.

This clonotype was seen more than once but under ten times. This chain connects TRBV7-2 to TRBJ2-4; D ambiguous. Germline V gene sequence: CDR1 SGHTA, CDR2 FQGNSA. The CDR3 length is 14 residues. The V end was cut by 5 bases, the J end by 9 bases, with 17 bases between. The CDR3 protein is CASSPTGSVSIQYF. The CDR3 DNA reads TGTGCCAGCAGCCCGACCGGTTCAGTGAGCATTCAGTACTTC.

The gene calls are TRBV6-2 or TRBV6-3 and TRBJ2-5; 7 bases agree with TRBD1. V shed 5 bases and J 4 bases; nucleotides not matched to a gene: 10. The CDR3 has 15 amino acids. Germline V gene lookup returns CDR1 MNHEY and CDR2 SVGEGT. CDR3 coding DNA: TGTGCCAGCAGTCGTCAAGACAGGGAGATAGAGACCCAGTACTTC. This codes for CASSRQDREIETQYF.

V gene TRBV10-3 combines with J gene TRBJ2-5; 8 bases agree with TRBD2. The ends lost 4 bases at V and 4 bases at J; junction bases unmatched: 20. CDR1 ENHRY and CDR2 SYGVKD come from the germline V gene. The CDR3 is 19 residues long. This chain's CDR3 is CAISGGNGGAPSSAETQYF. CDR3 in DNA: TGTGCCATCAGTGGAGGGAACGGGGGGGCCCCATCGAGCGCAGAGACCCAGTACTTC.

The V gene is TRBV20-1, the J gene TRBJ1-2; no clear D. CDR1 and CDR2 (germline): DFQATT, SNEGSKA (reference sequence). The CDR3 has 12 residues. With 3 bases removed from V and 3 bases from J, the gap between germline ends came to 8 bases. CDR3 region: CSARIGYYGYTF. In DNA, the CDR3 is TGCAGTGCTAGGATAGGGTACTATGGCTACACCTTC.

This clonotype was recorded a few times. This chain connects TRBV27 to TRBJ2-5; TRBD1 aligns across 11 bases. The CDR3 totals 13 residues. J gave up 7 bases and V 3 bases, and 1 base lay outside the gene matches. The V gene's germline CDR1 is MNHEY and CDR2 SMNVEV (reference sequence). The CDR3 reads CASSFGTGGTQYF. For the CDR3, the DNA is TGTGCCAGCAGTTTCGGGACAGGGGGGACCCAGTACTTC.